The next 7 T cell receptor beta chains were all read from a single sample in a study of T cells in Graves' hyperthyroidism and ophthalmopathy. Researchers took RNA transcripts and amplified the TCR beta CDR3 regions from them. TCR CDR3 underwent first-round RT-PCR with the HTBI primer set. Each CDR3 protein gets one entry after TCRdb re-called the multiplex PCR reads with MiXCR. The data show about 520,000 distinct CDR3 sequences, with approximately 24% seen just once and around 11% held by the top ten. The sample taken for sequencing was blood. These receptors were taken from a woman between 25 and 40 years old with Graves' ophthalmopathy.

The chain couples TRBV9 to TRBJ2-5, with 16 positions matching TRBD2. The CDR3 sequence is 17 residues long. Trimming removed 7 bases from V and 1 base from J; junction bases left unmatched: 7. The V gene's germline CDR1 is SGDLS and CDR2 YYNGEE. In DNA form, the CDR3 reads TGTGCCAGCTCCAAAGGGACTAGCGGGGGGGGCCAAGAGACCCAGTACTTC. Its protein is CASSKGTSGGGQETQYF.

The gene calls are TRBV28 and TRBJ1-5, with D perhaps TRBD1 (5 bases). The CDR3 consists of 13 residues. V was cut by 3 bases and J by 15 bases, with 18 bases left in between. CDR1 is MDHEN, CDR2 SYDVKM, per germline. The CDR3 nucleotides are TGTGCCAGCAGTTTCTCTGAAGAAGGGACCCGGCATTTT. Its protein is CASSFSEEGTRHF.

In its sample, this clonotype was seen many times. V gene TRBV15 combines with J gene TRBJ1-1, with D tentatively TRBD1 (5 bases). V was pared by 0 bases and J by 1 base, with 18 bases between. The CDR3 contains 18 residues. Germline CDR1 is LNHNV and CDR2 is YYDKDF (reference sequence). The CDR3 is CATSRDLLEGTPNTEAFF. The DNA for the CDR3 is TGTGCCACCAGCAGAGATCTGCTTGAAGGGACCCCGAACACTGAAGCTTTCTTT.

This clonotype has at least ten counts. V is TRBV15 and J is TRBJ2-7; TRBD1 matches 8 bases. J gave up 7 bases and V 0 bases, and 8 bases lay outside the gene matches. Germline V CDR1 and CDR2: LNHNV, YYDKDF (reference sequence). CDR3 size: 15 residues. The CDR3 reads CATSRDRAGGREQYF. In DNA form, the CDR3 reads TGTGCCACCAGCAGAGATCGGGCAGGGGGCAGGGAGCAGTACTTC.

This clonotype was recorded many times. The V and J genes are TRBV4-1 and TRBJ2-2, with D uncertain. CDR3 length: 17 residues. CDR1 is MGHRA, CDR2 YSYEKL, per germline. Trimming shortened V by 1 base and J by 4 bases, and 16 bases separated the two germline ends. For the CDR3, the DNA is TGCGCCAGCAGCCAAGGGTTGCTATCTGTGGGCACCGGGGAGCTGTTTTTT. Its protein is CASSQGLLSVGTGELFF.

This clonotype was counted at least ten times. The chain combines TRBV11-3 with TRBJ2-2; 7 bases are a match to TRBD1. The germline gives CDR1 SGHNT, CDR2 YENEEA. The ends lost 2 bases at V and 1 base at J; junction bases unmatched: 10. CDR3 length: 18 residues. The CDR3 here is CASSLSVPWTGNTGELFF. The CDR3 DNA reads TGTGCCAGCAGCTTAAGTGTTCCGTGGACAGGGAACACCGGGGAGCTGTTTTTT.

This sequence joins TRBV5-1 and TRBJ2-7, with D possibly matching TRBD2 (6 bases). CDR1 SGHRS and CDR2 YFSETQ come from the germline V gene. The CDR3 consists of 16 residues. Trimming removed 4 bases at V and 2 bases at J, with 19 bases between. The CDR3 sequence is CASSEMRGRGTYEQYF. CDR3 sequence (DNA): TGCGCCAGCAGCGAAATGCGGGGTAGGGGAACCTACGAGCAGTACTTC.